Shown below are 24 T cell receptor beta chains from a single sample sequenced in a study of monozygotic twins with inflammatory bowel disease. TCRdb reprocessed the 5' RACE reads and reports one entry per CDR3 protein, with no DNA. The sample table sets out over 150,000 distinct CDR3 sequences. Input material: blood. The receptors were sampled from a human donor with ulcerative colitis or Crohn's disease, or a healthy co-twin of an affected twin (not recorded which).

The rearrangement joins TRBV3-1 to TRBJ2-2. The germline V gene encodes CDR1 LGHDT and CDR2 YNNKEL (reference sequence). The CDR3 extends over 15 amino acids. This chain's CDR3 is CASSQPRSITGELFF.

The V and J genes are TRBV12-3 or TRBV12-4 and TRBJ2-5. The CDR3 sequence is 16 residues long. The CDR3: CASRFLGGDTQETQYF.

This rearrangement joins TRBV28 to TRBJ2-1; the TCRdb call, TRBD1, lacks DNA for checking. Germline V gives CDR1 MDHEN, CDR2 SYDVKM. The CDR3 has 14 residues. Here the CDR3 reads CASSPPGRSNEQFF.

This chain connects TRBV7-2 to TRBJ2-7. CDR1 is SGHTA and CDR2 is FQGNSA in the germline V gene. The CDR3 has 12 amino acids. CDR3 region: CASSPSHYEQYF.

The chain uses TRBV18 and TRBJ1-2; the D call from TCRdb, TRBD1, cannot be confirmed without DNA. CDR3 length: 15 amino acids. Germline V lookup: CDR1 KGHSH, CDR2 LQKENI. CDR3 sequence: CASSQIPGDLYGYTF.

CDR3 amino acids: CASSLLDGGANTEAFF. The chain links TRBV5-1 to TRBJ1-1; TCRdb calls TRBD1, which cannot be checked without DNA. From germline, CDR1 is SGHRS and CDR2 YFSETQ. There are 16 residues in the CDR3.

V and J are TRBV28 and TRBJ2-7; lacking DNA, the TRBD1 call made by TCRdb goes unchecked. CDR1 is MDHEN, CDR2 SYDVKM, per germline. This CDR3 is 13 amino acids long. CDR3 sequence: CASSGGFDYEQYF. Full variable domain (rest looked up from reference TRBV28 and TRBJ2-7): DVKVTQSSRYLVKRTGEKVFLECVQDMDHENMFWYRQDPGLGLRLIYFSYDVKMKEKGDIPEGYSVSREKKERFSLILESASTNQTSMYLCASSGGFDYEQYFGPGTRLTVT.

The chain's CDR3 is CASSPSDRNQETQYF. V usage is TRBV18 and J usage is TRBJ2-5; without DNA, the TCRdb call of TRBD1 cannot be checked. The germline gives CDR1 KGHSH, CDR2 LQKENI. The CDR3 consists of 15 residues.

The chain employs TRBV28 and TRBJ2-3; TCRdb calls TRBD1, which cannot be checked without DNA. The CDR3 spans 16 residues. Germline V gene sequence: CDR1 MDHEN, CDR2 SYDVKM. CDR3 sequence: CASSSPTEKGADTQYF.

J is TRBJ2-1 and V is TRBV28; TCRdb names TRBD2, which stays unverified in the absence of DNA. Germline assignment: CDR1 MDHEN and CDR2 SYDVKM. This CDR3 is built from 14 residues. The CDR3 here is CAVEAGGLYNEQFF.

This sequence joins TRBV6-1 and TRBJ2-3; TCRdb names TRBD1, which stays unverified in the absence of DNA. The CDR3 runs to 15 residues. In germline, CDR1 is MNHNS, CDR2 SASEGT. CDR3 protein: CASTRERGGPDTQYF.

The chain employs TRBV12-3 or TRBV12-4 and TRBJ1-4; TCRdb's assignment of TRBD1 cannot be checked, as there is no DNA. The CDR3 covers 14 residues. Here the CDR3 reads CASSLGQGYEKLFF.

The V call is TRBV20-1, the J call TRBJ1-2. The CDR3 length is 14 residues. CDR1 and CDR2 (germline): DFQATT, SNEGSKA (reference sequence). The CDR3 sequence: CSAHPGGDGRRYTF.

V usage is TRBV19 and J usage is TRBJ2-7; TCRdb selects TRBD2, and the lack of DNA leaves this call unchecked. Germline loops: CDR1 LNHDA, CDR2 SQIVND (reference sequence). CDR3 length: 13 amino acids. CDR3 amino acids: CASSPGPAGEQYF.

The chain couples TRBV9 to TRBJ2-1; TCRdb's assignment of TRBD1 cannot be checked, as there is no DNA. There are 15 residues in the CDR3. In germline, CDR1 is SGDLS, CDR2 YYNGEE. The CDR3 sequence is CASSLGFTGRDEQFF.

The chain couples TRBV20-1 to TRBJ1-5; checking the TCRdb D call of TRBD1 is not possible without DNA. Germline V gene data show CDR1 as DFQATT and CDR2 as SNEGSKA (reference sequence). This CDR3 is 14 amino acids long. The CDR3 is CSARGGNGNQPQHF.

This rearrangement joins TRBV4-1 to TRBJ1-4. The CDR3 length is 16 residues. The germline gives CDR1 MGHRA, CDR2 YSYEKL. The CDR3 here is CASSYSRGSQSEKLFF.

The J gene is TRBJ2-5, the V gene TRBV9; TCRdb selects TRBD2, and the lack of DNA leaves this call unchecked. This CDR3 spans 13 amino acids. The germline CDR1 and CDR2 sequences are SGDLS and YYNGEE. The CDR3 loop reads CASTRTSGTPLYF.

The CDR3 loop is CASRRDWGTDEQFF. The rearrangement joins TRBV5-1 to TRBJ2-1; TCRdb returns TRBD1, unconfirmable since there is no DNA. Germline-derived CDR1 and CDR2 are SGHRS and YFSETQ. CDR3 length equals 14 residues.

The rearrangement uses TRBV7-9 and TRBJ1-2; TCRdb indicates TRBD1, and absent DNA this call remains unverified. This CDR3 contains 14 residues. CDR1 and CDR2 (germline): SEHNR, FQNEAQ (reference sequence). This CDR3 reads CASSPGTGAYGYTF. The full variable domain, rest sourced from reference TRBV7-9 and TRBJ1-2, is DTGVSQNPRHKITKRGQNVTFRCDPISEHNRLYWYRQTLGQGPEFLTYFQNEAQLEKSRLLSDRFSAERPKGSFSTLEIQRTEQGDSAMYLCASSPGTGAYGYTFGSGTRLTVV.

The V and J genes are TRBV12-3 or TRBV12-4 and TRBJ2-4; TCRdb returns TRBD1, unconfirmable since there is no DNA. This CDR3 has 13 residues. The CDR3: CATRGGFENIQYF.

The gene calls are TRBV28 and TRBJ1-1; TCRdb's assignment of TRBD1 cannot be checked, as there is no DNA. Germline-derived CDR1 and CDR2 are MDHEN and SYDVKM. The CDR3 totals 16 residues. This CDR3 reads CASSFGQDLPVPDAFF.

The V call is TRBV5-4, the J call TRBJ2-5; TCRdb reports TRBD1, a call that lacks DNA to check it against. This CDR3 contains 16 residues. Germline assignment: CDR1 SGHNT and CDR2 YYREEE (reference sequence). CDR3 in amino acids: CASSSSDRGFEETQYF.

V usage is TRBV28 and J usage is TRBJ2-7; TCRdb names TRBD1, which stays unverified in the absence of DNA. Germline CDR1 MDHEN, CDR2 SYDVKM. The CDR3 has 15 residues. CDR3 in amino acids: CASTESRQGVYEQYF.